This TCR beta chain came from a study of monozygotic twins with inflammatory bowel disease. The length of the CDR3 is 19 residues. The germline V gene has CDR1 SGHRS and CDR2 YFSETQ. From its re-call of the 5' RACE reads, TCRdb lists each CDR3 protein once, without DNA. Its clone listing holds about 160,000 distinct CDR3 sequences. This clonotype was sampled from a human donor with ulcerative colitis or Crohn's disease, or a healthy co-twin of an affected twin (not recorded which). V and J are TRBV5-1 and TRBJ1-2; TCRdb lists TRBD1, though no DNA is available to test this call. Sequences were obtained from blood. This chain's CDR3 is CASSLEAVTGASRNYGYTF.